The 31 T cell receptor beta chains reported below all come from one sample, sequenced in a study of blood T cells in healthy people across ages (dated by TCRdb to between 2014 and 2016). The library relied on 5' RACE. The instrument given in TCRdb is Illumina HiSeq 2500. The second PCR ran for roughly 6 to 11 cycles and used a J-beta primer mix along with a sample-barcoded 5' primer. TCRdb trimmed public reads at Q25 via fastp, called clones via MiXCR and kept in-frame beta chains. Every CDR3 protein is listed once, alongside the most common genes and DNA of its rows. The sample table contains roughly 1.5 million distinct CDR3 sequences; only one count was recorded for roughly 43% of them. Less than 5% of the sample lies in the top ten. Sequenced material: blood. These receptors all stem from a woman aged 18-29 years in good health.

This clonotype was seen only a few times. This sequence joins TRBV4-3 and TRBJ2-1; 14 bases match TRBD2. This CDR3 comprises 20 residues. With 2 bases clipped from V and 2 bases from J, the junction kept 11 bases outside the gene matches. CDR1 and CDR2 from the germline V gene are LGHNA and YSLEER. The CDR3 is CASSQTWTSGGWIPYNEQFF. Here the CDR3 DNA reads TGCGCCAGCAGCCAAACTTGGACTAGCGGGGGGTGGATTCCCTACAATGAGCAGTTCTTC.

The chain combines TRBV2 with TRBJ1-6; TRBD1 aligns across 7 bases. Germline values: CDR1 SNHLY, CDR2 FYNNEI. CDR3 length: 14 residues. V was pared by 4 bases and J by 7 bases, with 4 bases of the junction left unmatched. This CDR3 reads CASSGGRGNSPLHF. CDR3 DNA: TGTGCCAGCAGTGGAGGCAGGGGGAATTCACCCCTCCACTTT.

The chain employs TRBV7-2 and TRBJ2-5, with 7 bases lining up with TRBD2. The germline V gene has CDR1 SGHTA and CDR2 FQGNSA. The V segment lost 5 bases and the J segment 7 bases; nucleotides outside the gene matches: 13. CDR3 length: 15 amino acids. This CDR3 is CASSPGAVGGVTQYF. CDR3 sequence (DNA): TGTGCCAGCAGCCCGGGAGCGGTGGGAGGGGTGACCCAGTACTTC.

The gene calls are TRBV12-3 or TRBV12-4 and TRBJ1-4; a weak D match, TRBD1 (6 bases). Trimming left V 5 bases short and J 8 bases short, with 24 bases between. The CDR3 loop spans 17 amino acids. In DNA form, the CDR3 reads TGTGCCAGCAGTCGGGCACCGACAGGTCACCAAGGAGAAAAACTGTTTTTT. Its protein is CASSRAPTGHQGEKLFF.

This clonotype was observed once. V gene TRBV30 combines with J gene TRBJ2-1; 8 bases map to TRBD2. The CDR3 has 12 residues. J was trimmed by 13 bases and V by 1 base; bases with no gene match: 6. Germline CDR1 GTSNPN, CDR2 SVGIG (reference sequence). The CDR3 nucleotides are TGTGCCTGGAGTGCACTAGCGGCCATACAGTTCTTC. Its protein product is CAWSALAAIQFF.

The chain has TRBV20-1 and TRBJ2-3; a weak D match, TRBD2 (6 bases). Trimming took 1 base from V and 6 from J, leaving 20 bases between them. The CDR3 runs to 16 residues. Germline V gives CDR1 DFQATT, CDR2 SNEGSKA (reference sequence). CDR3 bases: TGCAGTGCTAGAGGGGGGTATGCGGGGTCCTTCGATACGCAGTATTTT. This sequence encodes CSARGGYAGSFDTQYF.

The chain couples TRBV29-1 to TRBJ2-1; 7 bases fit TRBD2. The J call may not be correct, given that the DNA end is closer to TRBJ2-7. Germline CDR1 SQVTM, CDR2 ANQGSEA. The CDR3 sequence is 13 residues long. In DNA, the CDR3 is TGCAGCGTTGTGGGACTATTCTACAATGAGCAGTACTTC. Translating it yields CSVVGLFYNEQYF.

This clonotype has only a few counts. The chain uses TRBV12-3 or TRBV12-4 and TRBJ2-1, with D tentatively TRBD1 (6 bases). The CDR3 sequence is 13 residues long. Trimming removed 6 bases at V and 9 bases at J, with 15 bases between. The CDR3 DNA reads as TGTGCCAGCAGCCTACAGGGATACGGTGAGCAGTTCTTC. It encodes CASSLQGYGEQFF.

The chain recombines TRBV7-2 with TRBJ2-2, with TRBD1 as a possible D gene (5 bases). This CDR3 region has 18 residues. Per germline, CDR1 SGHTA and CDR2 FQGNSA. Trimming shortened V by 2 bases and J by 1 base, and 17 bases separated the two germline ends. The CDR3 reads CASSLLEIRQLNTGELFF. CDR3 DNA sequence: TGTGCCAGCAGCTTACTGGAGATACGACAGCTGAACACCGGGGAGCTGTTTTTT.

This clonotype was observed a handful of times. The chain is built from TRBV29-1 and TRBJ2-7; weak D call: TRBD2 (6 bases). CDR3 length equals 11 residues. Germline CDR1 reads SQVTM; CDR2 reads ANQGSEA. Trimming stripped 1 base from V and 5 bases from J, with 6 bases between. The CDR3 loop is CSVEGGDEQYF. The CDR3 DNA follows: TGCAGCGTTGAAGGGGGGGACGAGCAGTACTTC.

The chain has TRBV6-5 and TRBJ1-4; 8 bases are shared with TRBD1. J lost 12 bases, V lost 6 bases, and 12 bases had no gene match. The CDR3 consists of 14 residues. The germline CDR1 and CDR2 sequences are MNHEY and SVGAGI. This CDR3 is CASSPGTGPVELFF. In DNA form, the CDR3 reads TGTGCCAGCAGCCCCGGGACAGGACCGGTAGAACTGTTTTTT.

This clonotype appeared a few times. The chain uses TRBV20-1 and TRBJ2-1, with unresolved D. V was pared by 1 base and J by 0 bases, with 13 bases between. Germline assignment: CDR1 DFQATT and CDR2 SNEGSKA (reference sequence). The length of the CDR3 is 16 residues. CDR3 protein: CSARVRKQLSYNEQFF. The CDR3 region has the DNA TGCAGTGCTAGAGTTAGGAAGCAGCTCTCCTACAATGAGCAGTTCTTC.

The CDR3 spells CASSPSEPSGRNQPQHF. CDR3 sequence (DNA): TGTGCCAGCTCACCAAGTGAGCCTTCGGGGCGAAATCAGCCCCAGCATTTT. The rearrangement links TRBV18 to TRBJ1-5; D possibly corresponds to TRBD1 (5 bases). The V end was cut by 2 bases, the J end by 4 bases, with 18 bases between. The CDR3 length is 17 residues. Germline V gene lookup returns CDR1 KGHSH and CDR2 LQKENI.

There are a few counts of this clonotype. The chain recombines TRBV7-8 with TRBJ2-4; no clear D gene. Germline-derived CDR1 and CDR2 are SGHVS and FQNEAQ. This CDR3 comprises 13 residues. V was pared by 2 bases and J by 5 bases, with 7 bases between. In nucleotides, the CDR3 is TGTGCCAGCAGCTTAATCAGGCAAAACATTCAGTACTTC. This encodes CASSLIRQNIQYF.

This clonotype has just one count. The chain employs TRBV7-8 and TRBJ2-2; 10 nucleotides agree with TRBD1. The CDR3 has 16 amino acids. In germline, CDR1 is SGHVS, CDR2 FQNEAQ. The ends lost 5 bases at V and 4 bases at J; junction bases unmatched: 7. DNA of the CDR3: TGTGCCAGCAGCACCTTGACAGGGGGCGTCACCGGGGAGCTGTTTTTT. Its protein is CASSTLTGGVTGELFF. Based on the CDR3 plus reference TRBV7-8 and TRBJ2-2, the full variable domain is GAGVSQSPRYKVAKRGQDVALRCDPISGHVSLFWYQQALGQGPEFLTYFQNEAQLDKSGLPSDRFFAERPEGSVSTLKIQRTQQEDSAVYLCASSTLTGGVTGELFFGEGSRLTVL.

The genes are TRBV7-9 and TRBJ1-1; perhaps TRBD1 as D (5 bases). The germline V gene has CDR1 SEHNR and CDR2 FQNEAQ (reference sequence). V lost 5 bases and J 4 bases, leaving 17 bases between the germline ends. This CDR3 is built from 15 residues. CDR3 sequence reads: CASSVRDRGGTEAFF. The CDR3 region has the DNA TGTGCCAGCAGCGTCAGGGACCGGGGGGGCACTGAAGCTTTCTTT.

The chain combines TRBV6-7 with TRBJ1-1; D unclear. TRBV6-7 is an ORF; its function is uncertain. There are 14 residues in the CDR3. V gave up 10 bases and J gave up 5 bases, with 20 bases separating them. In DNA form, the CDR3 reads TGTGCCAACTCCGGCGGGAAGACGGGGACTGAAGCTTTCTTT. It yields the protein CANSGGKTGTEAFF.

This chain joins TRBV21-1 and TRBJ2-2; the table's D call TRBD2 went unverified against the DNA. TRBV21-1 constitutes a pseudogene. The CDR3 spans 18 residues. The CDR3 loop reads CASSKLRAGGMNTGELFF. Here the CDR3 DNA reads TGTGCCAGCAGCAAACTGCGAGCGGGGGGCATGAACACCGGGGAGCTGTTTTTT.

The rearrangement joins TRBV2 to TRBJ1-4; 7 positions agree with TRBD1. The germline V gene has CDR1 SNHLY and CDR2 FYNNEI. Trimming took 6 bases from V and 6 from J; bases not matched to a gene: 10. The CDR3 totals 15 residues. CDR3 loop: CASSSPGQQHEKLFF. The CDR3 nucleotides read TGTGCCAGCAGCAGTCCGGGACAGCAACATGAAAAACTGTTTTTT.

This clonotype was observed a handful of times. The V and J genes are TRBV3-1 and TRBJ2-1; D is ambiguous. V lost 0 bases and J 0 bases, leaving 12 bases between the germline ends. The CDR3 spans 17 residues. The germline V gene encodes CDR1 LGHDT and CDR2 YNNKEL (reference sequence). Written as DNA, the CDR3 is TGTGCCAGCAGCCAAGAAAGGTGGGATAGCTCCTACAATGAGCAGTTCTTC. Translating gives CASSQERWDSSYNEQFF.

This clonotype was counted only a few times. The chain employs TRBV5-6 and TRBJ2-7, with D possibly TRBD1 on 6 matching bases. The CDR3 contains 11 residues. V gave up 4 bases and J gave up 8 bases, with 10 bases separating them. CDR1 is SGHDT, CDR2 YYEEEE, per germline. The CDR3 DNA reads as TGTGCCAGCAGCACCGGACAGAAGCAGTACTTC. As protein: CASSTGQKQYF.

This clonotype was picked up many times. The J gene is TRBJ2-1, the V gene TRBV6-6; D not resolved. CDR3 size: 11 residues. Germline V gene data show CDR1 as MNHNY and CDR2 as SVGAGI (reference sequence). Trimming cost V 1 base and J 8 bases, with 3 bases left between them. The CDR3 bases are TGTGCCAGCAGTTACTGGGATGAGCAGTTCTTC. This encodes CASSYWDEQFF.

The chain couples TRBV7-2 to TRBJ2-7, with no clear D. This CDR3 is 16 amino acids long. The V and J ends lost 0 bases and 0 bases respectively, with 12 bases between them. The V gene's germline CDR1 is SGHTA and CDR2 FQGNSA. The CDR3 DNA reads TGTGCCAGCAGCTTAGCGAGTCGAGCGAGCTCCTACGAGCAGTACTTC. The encoded protein is CASSLASRASSYEQYF.

V is TRBV7-9 and J is TRBJ1-1; a weak D match, TRBD1 (5 bases). Looked up from germline, CDR1 is SEHNR and CDR2 is FQNEAQ (reference sequence). The CDR3 has 17 amino acids. The germline V and J ends were trimmed by 0 bases and 0 bases, with 14 bases remaining between them. CDR3 protein: CASSLAGGSRMNTEAFF. CDR3 sequence (DNA): TGTGCCAGCAGCTTAGCCGGGGGGTCCAGGATGAACACTGAAGCTTTCTTT.

This clonotype was seen only a few times. V is TRBV4-3 and J is TRBJ1-6; D ambiguous. CDR1 and CDR2 from the germline V gene are LGHNA and YSLEER. CDR3 length equals 14 residues. V was shortened by 0 bases and J by 5 bases, with 5 bases between the two germline ends. This CDR3 reads CASSQEINNSPLHF. The CDR3 coding sequence is TGCGCCAGCAGCCAAGAAATTAATAATTCACCCCTCCACTTT.

The chain combines TRBV20-1 with TRBJ1-5; weak D call: TRBD1 (5 bases). Trimming stripped 6 bases from V and 9 bases from J, with 15 bases between. CDR3 length: 12 amino acids. CDR1 and CDR2 from the germline V gene are DFQATT and SNEGSKA (reference sequence). This chain's CDR3 is CSASNRDGPQHF. As DNA, the CDR3 is TGCAGTGCAAGTAATCGGGACGGGCCCCAGCATTTT.

The genes are TRBV7-9 and TRBJ2-7; TRBD2 might be the D (5 bases). Looked up from germline, CDR1 is SEHNR and CDR2 is FQNEAQ (reference sequence). The CDR3 has 15 residues. V lost 3 bases and J 1 base, leaving 13 bases between the germline ends. CDR3 residues: CASSFHDGKSYEQYF. The CDR3 region has the DNA TGTGCCAGCAGCTTCCATGACGGGAAATCCTACGAGCAGTACTTC.

This clonotype was seen once. The chain joins TRBV20-1 to TRBJ1-2; 7 bases fit TRBD1. CDR1 is DFQATT and CDR2 is SNEGSKA in the germline V gene (reference sequence). CDR3 length equals 12 residues. The J segment lost 6 bases and the V segment lost 3 bases, leaving 4 bases of the junction unmatched. DNA for the CDR3: TGCAGTGCTAGGACAGGGAATGATGGCTACACCTTC. Translation gives CSARTGNDGYTF.

On this clonotype itself: This CDR3 is missing its conserved last phenylalanine or tryptophan, likely due to a read error. V usage is TRBV5-5 and J usage is TRBJ2-7; unclear D gene. The J call may be incorrect, as the DNA end agrees better with TRBJ2-5. This CDR3 has 14 amino acids. Germline CDR1 and CDR2: SGHKS and YYEKEE (reference sequence). The CDR3 DNA reads TGTGCCAGCAGCTTGAGGGTTAACCAAGAGACCCAGTACATC. It translates to CASSLRVNQETQYI.

The chain recombines TRBV6-2 or TRBV6-3 with TRBJ2-3; 8 bases align to TRBD2. J was trimmed by 4 bases and V by 2 bases; bases with no gene match: 11. The V gene's germline CDR1 is MNHEY and CDR2 SVGEGT. This CDR3 is 17 amino acids long. As DNA, the CDR3 is TGTGCCAGCAGTTACCCTATCCATCGGACTAGCCCAGATACGCAGTATTTT. This gives the protein CASSYPIHRTSPDTQYF.

This clonotype was seen a handful of times. The chain couples TRBV20-1 to TRBJ1-6, with D perhaps TRBD1 (6 bases). This CDR3 is 14 amino acids long. Trimming took 0 bases from V and 10 from J, leaving 13 bases between them. CDR1 is DFQATT, CDR2 SNEGSKA, per germline (reference sequence). The CDR3 spells CSARDPGAGSPLHF. CDR3 DNA sequence: TGCAGTGCTAGAGACCCAGGGGCTGGGTCACCCCTCCACTTT.